The sequence of this T cell receptor beta chain was determined in a study of T cells expressing NK-cell markers (dated by TCRdb to the early 2020s). Some background on the complete study: In sorted CD3+CD56+NKG2C+, CD3+CD56+NKG2C- and CD3+CD56-NKG2C+ T-cell subsets from about 8 donors, TCR beta-chain repertoires were profiled. Among the eight sequenced donors, seven were HCMV-seropositive and one was HCMV-seronegative. All eight donors whose samples were sequenced were randomly selected healthy volunteers, three of them men and five women. Sequencing of the libraries produced 2 x 150 bp reads on Illumina HiSeq 2000/2500, MiSeq or NextSeq.

Sequencing instrument: Illumina HiSeq 2000. The TCR beta cDNA libraries were made using 5'RACE template switching, a step that added both a universal primer site and unique molecular identifiers. Synthesis of cDNA was primed from the TCR beta constant segment and was followed by two consecutive PCR amplification steps. As for the authors' bioinformatics: MIGEC was used to demultiplex reads and group the reads by UMI, and MiTCR was used to assemble and quantify clonotypes. Only TCR cDNA sequences supported by at least two reads were kept to exclude erroneous sequences. The tcR package was used for downstream repertoire analysis, and clonotypes were matched between fractions using CDR3 nucleotide sequence together with V segment. Antigen specificity was annotated against VDJdb with VDJmatch, allowing one amino acid substitution in CDR3. TCRdb reanalyzed the reads, keeping one entry per CDR3 protein sequence and omitting DNA. TCRdb, not the authors, supplied the V and J calls. The sample has hundreds of thousands of distinct CDR3 sequences on record. 3.5% to 4.5% of the sample is taken by the ten largest.

HCMV serostatus was determined by detecting HCMV-specific IgG in serum with a commercial ELISA kit. Ficoll density gradient centrifugation was used to isolate peripheral blood mononuclear cells from blood. As regards this clonotype: Its specific antigen is unknown.

Results and caveats for the whole study, not just this receptor: Those dominant clonotypes were again the most abundant among CD3+CD56-NKG2C+ cells in a handful of donors, at about 28.3-65%. In over 5 donors, the dominant CD3+CD56+NKG2C+ clonotypes were among the top 10 CD8+ clonotypes and accounted for about 1.0-7.0% of CD8+ T cells. Whether the expanded NKG2C-expressing T cell clones were specific for HCMV antigens remained unclear.

Reading the germline V gene gives CDR1 SGDLS and CDR2 YYNGEE. The CDR3 sequence holds 17 residues, the cysteine and phenylalanine included. Only the protein is available. Material: blood T cells: a sorted CD56 or NKG2C T cell subset, CD4+ or CD8+ T cells, or bulk PBMC T cells (not recorded which). This clonotype originated in a man younger than 30 in good health. Donor details come from another sample of the same person, matched by shared clones. Rearrangement joined TRBV9 to TRBJ2-1; absent DNA, TCRdb's TRBD2 call cannot be checked. CDR3 protein: CASSANLGTSGSDEQFF.